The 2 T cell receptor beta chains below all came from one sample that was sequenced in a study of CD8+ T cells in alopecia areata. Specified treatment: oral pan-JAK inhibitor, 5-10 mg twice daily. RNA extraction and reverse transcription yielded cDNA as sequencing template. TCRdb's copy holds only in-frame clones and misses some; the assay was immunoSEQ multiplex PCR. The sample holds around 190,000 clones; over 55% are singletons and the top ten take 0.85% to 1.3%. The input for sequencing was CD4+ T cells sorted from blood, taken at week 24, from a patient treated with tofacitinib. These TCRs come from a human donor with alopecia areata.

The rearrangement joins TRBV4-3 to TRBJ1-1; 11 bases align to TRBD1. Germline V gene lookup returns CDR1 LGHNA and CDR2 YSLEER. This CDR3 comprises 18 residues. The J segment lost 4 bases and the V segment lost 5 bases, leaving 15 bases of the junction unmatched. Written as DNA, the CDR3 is TGCGCCAGCAGCTTCCGAGGGACAGGGGGTTCGATGGGCACTGAAGCTTTCTTT. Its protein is CASSFRGTGGSMGTEAFF.

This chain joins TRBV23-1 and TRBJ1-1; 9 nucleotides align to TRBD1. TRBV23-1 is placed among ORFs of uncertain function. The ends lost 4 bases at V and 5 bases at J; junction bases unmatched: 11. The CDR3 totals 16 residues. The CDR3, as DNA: TGCGCCAGCAGTCCATACCGGGACAGGGATTTTACTGAAGCTTTCTTT. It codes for CASSPYRDRDFTEAFF.